This passage covers 20 T cell receptor beta chains from one sample sequenced in a study of blood T cell repertoires in COVID-19. Sequenced by immunoSEQ multiplex PCR; TCRdb stores in-frame clones only, minus some. The top ten hold about 16% of the sample, which has roughly 80,000 clones, more than 70% seen once. The sequenced sample was peripheral blood. The source is a man aged 65 to 79 with active or convalescent COVID-19.

The chain couples TRBV28 to TRBJ2-2; D is unresolved. The germline V gene has CDR1 MDHEN and CDR2 SYDVKM. There are 14 residues in the CDR3. V was cut by 5 bases and J by 4 bases, with 11 bases left in between. Here the CDR3 DNA reads TGTGCCAGCAGTCTATTACTTCTCACCGGGGAGCTGTTTTTT. Amino acid sequence: CASSLLLLTGELFF.

In this sample, this clone turned up a few times. The chain joins TRBV7-2 to TRBJ1-5; TRBD1 matches at 8 bases. Germline CDR1 SGHTA, CDR2 FQGNSA. V lost 5 bases to trimming and J lost 11 bases; unmatched junction nucleotides: 11. CDR3 length: 14 amino acids. Here the CDR3 reads CASSPDRAFRAQHF. The DNA for the CDR3 is TGTGCCAGCAGCCCGGACAGGGCATTTAGGGCCCAGCATTTT.

V gene TRBV6-5 combines with J gene TRBJ1-1, with TRBD1 as a possible D gene (6 bases). The length of the CDR3 is 15 residues. CDR1 and CDR2 from the germline V gene are MNHEY and SVGAGI. V lost 0 bases and J lost 6, with 14 bases in between. CDR3 in DNA: TGTGCCAGCAGTTACTCGCAGGGGTCCGGCTCTGAAGCTTTCTTT. This translates into CASSYSQGSGSEAFF.

The V and J genes are TRBV2 and TRBJ2-2; 9 bases match TRBD1. Per germline, CDR1 SNHLY and CDR2 FYNNEI. Germline trimming cut 6 bases from V and 6 bases from J; bases unmatched to any gene: 8. The CDR3 totals 15 residues. CDR3 loop: CASRTDRGGSGELFF. CDR3 bases: TGTGCCAGCAGAACGGACAGGGGCGGGTCCGGGGAGCTGTTTTTT.

This clone was detected a few times. J is TRBJ2-2 and V is TRBV12-3 or TRBV12-4, with D uncertain. Trimming took 6 bases from V and 2 from J, leaving 7 bases between them. The CDR3 extends over 13 amino acids. CDR3 sequence (DNA): TGTGCCAGCAGATCCTATAACACCGGGGAGCTGTTTTTT. Encoded protein: CASRSYNTGELFF.

CDR3 sequence: CASSQDFGGGSGGYTF. The CDR3 DNA reads TGCGCCAGCAGCCAAGATTTTGGAGGGGGCTCTGGTGGCTACACCTTC. This chain uses TRBV4-1 with TRBJ1-2; 7 nucleotides align to TRBD1. CDR1 is MGHRA and CDR2 is YSYEKL in the germline V gene. The CDR3 is 16 amino acids. The V segment lost 0 bases and the J segment 7 bases; nucleotides outside the gene matches: 11.

The rearrangement links TRBV19 to TRBJ1-5, with D possibly TRBD1 on 5 matching bases. The V and J ends lost 5 bases and 0 bases respectively, with 17 bases between them. CDR1 and CDR2 (germline): LNHDA, SQIVND (reference sequence). This CDR3 spans 17 amino acids. As DNA, the CDR3 is TGTGCCAGTAGTGCGAGGCAGGGAGGGTATAGCAATCAGCCCCAGCATTTT. Encoded protein: CASSARQGGYSNQPQHF.

This chain uses TRBV11-2 with TRBJ2-4, with 9 bases lining up with TRBD2. The CDR3 has 16 amino acids. Trimming at V came to 1 base and at J to 8 bases, leaving 9 bases not matched to a gene. The V gene's germline CDR1 is SGHAT and CDR2 FQNNGV. The CDR3 nucleotides read TGTGCCAGCAGCTTAGGGGTAGCGGGGGTCGTCGACATTCAGTACTTC. It specifies CASSLGVAGVVDIQYF.

The J gene is TRBJ1-2, the V gene TRBV28, with 10 bases matching TRBD1. The length of the CDR3 is 14 residues. V was clipped by 4 bases and J by 4 bases; unmatched bases: 3. CDR1 MDHEN and CDR2 SYDVKM come from the germline V gene. CDR3 DNA: TGTGCCAGCAGTTCCCGGGACAGGGGCTATGGCTACACCTTC. It is translated as CASSSRDRGYGYTF.

This clone was seen ten or more times. The chain uses TRBV11-3 and TRBJ2-7, with a tentative D call TRBD2 (6 bases). V was trimmed by 5 bases and J by 7 bases, leaving 18 bases between them. CDR1 SGHNT and CDR2 YENEEA come from the germline V gene. The CDR3 totals 14 residues. The CDR3 DNA follows: TGTGCCAGCAGCCACCGGCGACTAGTAGGTGAGCAGTACTTC. This sequence encodes CASSHRRLVGEQYF.

This clone was counted between two and nine times. The genes are TRBV7-8 and TRBJ1-5; no reliable D call. The CDR3 spans 14 residues. From germline, CDR1 is SGHVS and CDR2 FQNEAQ. Trimming took off 4 bases at V and 0 bases at J, with 7 bases between the two ends. The CDR3 coding sequence is TGTGCCAGCAGCTCTACGTATAGCAATCAGCCCCAGCATTTT. The encoded protein is CASSSTYSNQPQHF.

The V call is TRBV5-1, the J call TRBJ1-5, with 7 positions matching TRBD1. J was trimmed by 5 bases and V by 2 bases; bases with no gene match: 7. The CDR3 length is 15 residues. CDR1 and CDR2 (germline): SGHRS, YFSETQ. The DNA of the CDR3 is TGCGCCAGCAGCTTAGGTGACAGGGAAGATCAGCCCCAGCATTTT. Protein: CASSLGDREDQPQHF.

This clone was recorded only once. The sample carries other DNA sequences with the same CDR3. The CDR3 is CASSEGASTDTQYF. Written as DNA, the CDR3 is TGTGCCAGCAGTGAGGGGGCTAGCACAGATACGCAGTATTTT. The J gene is TRBJ2-3, the V gene TRBV6-1; TRBD1 is a possible D gene (6 bases). The V and J ends lost 3 bases and 0 bases respectively, with 7 bases between them. CDR3 length: 14 amino acids. Looked up from germline, CDR1 is MNHNS and CDR2 is SASEGT.

J is TRBJ1-6 and V is TRBV7-8; maybe TRBD1 (5 bases). Trimming shortened V by 1 base and J by 9 bases, and 13 bases separated the two germline ends. The CDR3 has 15 amino acids. The germline gives CDR1 SGHVS, CDR2 FQNEAQ. CDR3 region: CASSLDPGSGSPLHF. The DNA of the CDR3 is TGTGCCAGCAGCTTAGATCCAGGGTCGGGTTCACCCCTCCACTTT.

V and J are TRBV5-1 and TRBJ2-3, with 10 nucleotides matching TRBD2. V shed 0 bases and J 5 bases; nucleotides not matched to a gene: 3. CDR3 size: 15 residues. Germline CDR1 and CDR2: SGHRS and YFSETQ. In DNA form, the CDR3 reads TGCGCCAGCAGCTTGGATGTAGCGGGGGGAGATACGCAGTATTTT. This translates into CASSLDVAGGDTQYF.

The chain uses TRBV7-9 and TRBJ1-5, with 8 bases lining up with TRBD1. Trimming at V came to 5 bases and at J to 2 bases, leaving 2 bases not matched to a gene. CDR3 length equals 14 residues. Germline V gene sequence: CDR1 SEHNR, CDR2 FQNEAQ (reference sequence). The chain's CDR3 is CASSPGQGNQPQHF. For the CDR3, the DNA is TGTGCCAGCAGCCCGGGACAGGGCAATCAGCCCCAGCATTTT.

There are a few counts of this clone. The genes are TRBV2 and TRBJ1-2; D gene ambiguous. The V end lost 2 bases, the J end lost 4 bases, and 11 bases lay between the germline ends. The V gene's germline CDR1 is SNHLY and CDR2 FYNNEI. This CDR3 region has 14 residues. The CDR3 DNA reads TGTGCCAGCAGTGAAAACTCCGAGGGCTATGGCTACACCTTC. Translated: CASSENSEGYGYTF. Together with reference TRBV2 and TRBJ1-2, the CDR3 gives the full variable domain: EPEVTQTPSHQVTQMGQEVILRCVPISNHLYFYWYRQILGQKVEFLVSFYNNEISEKSEIFDDQFSVERPDGSNFTLKIRSTKLEDSAMYFCASSENSEGYGYTFGSGTRLTVV.

This clone was picked up one time. The rearrangement uses TRBV7-3 and TRBJ2-3; no firm D call. Germline values: CDR1 SGHTA, CDR2 FQGTGA. With 6 bases removed from V and 6 bases from J, the gap between germline ends came to 16 bases. The CDR3 length is 14 residues. CDR3: CASSQNPGLDTQYF. CDR3 DNA sequence: TGTGCCAGCAGTCAGAACCCAGGTCTGGATACGCAGTATTTT. The variable domain in full, with the rest retrieved from reference TRBV7-3 and TRBJ2-3, is GAGVSQTPSNKVTEKGKYVELRCDPISGHTALYWYRQSLGQGPEFLIYFQGTGAADDSGLPNDRFFAVRPEGSVSTLKIQRTERGDSAVYLCASSQNPGLDTQYFGPGTRLTVL.

The genes are TRBV5-1 and TRBJ2-5; 10 nucleotides agree with TRBD1. Germline lookup yields CDR1 SGHRS and CDR2 YFSETQ. The V segment lost 3 bases and the J segment 5 bases; nucleotides outside the gene matches: 7. This CDR3 has 15 amino acids. CDR3 amino acids: CASSYGTGVGETQYF. DNA for the CDR3: TGCGCCAGCAGCTACGGGACAGGGGTTGGGGAGACCCAGTACTTC.

This clone came up once. V and J are TRBV4-2 and TRBJ2-3; TRBD2 matches at 7 bases. The length of the CDR3 is 17 residues. CDR1 LGHNA and CDR2 YNFKEQ come from the germline V gene. V dropped 2 bases and J dropped 2; count of bases not matched to a gene: 10. CDR3 sequence (DNA): TGTGCCAGCAGCCAATACGTAGGCGGGGGAAACACAGATACGCAGTATTTT. Protein sequence: CASSQYVGGGNTDTQYF.